These 31 T cell receptor beta chains were all obtained from the same sample, sequenced in a study of blood T cell repertoires in COVID-19. Here immunoSEQ multiplex PCR was the method, and the copy in TCRdb shows in-frame clones only, minus some. The sample records about 280,000 clones, around 88% being singletons. Sequences were obtained from peripheral blood. Receptors originate from a man in his forties with acute or convalescent COVID-19.

The chain employs TRBV27 and TRBJ2-2; 8 positions agree with TRBD2. V shed 8 bases, J shed 1 base, and the junction held 6 bases outside the gene matches. The CDR3 is 15 residues long. CDR1 and CDR2 (germline): MNHEY, SMNVEV (reference sequence). CDR3 sequence reads: CASSIGGGNTGELFF. The CDR3 bases are TGTGCCAGCTCCATCGGGGGGGGGAACACCGGGGAGCTGTTTTTT.

The chain joins TRBV5-4 to TRBJ1-3; tentatively, D is TRBD1 (6 bases). Trimming cost V 4 bases and J 4 bases, with 12 bases left between them. The length of the CDR3 is 14 residues. CDR1 SGHNT and CDR2 YYREEE come from the germline V gene (reference sequence). The CDR3 bases are TGTGCCAGCAGCATACAGGGATCAGGAAACACCATATATTTT. The encoded protein is CASSIQGSGNTIYF.

V usage is TRBV15 and J usage is TRBJ2-3; D ambiguous. CDR3 length: 13 residues. The germline V gene encodes CDR1 LNHNV and CDR2 YYDKDF (reference sequence). The V gene lost 0 bases and the J gene lost 9 bases, with 10 bases spanning the gap. The CDR3 reads CATSREVALTQYF. The CDR3, as DNA: TGTGCCACCAGCAGAGAGGTCGCCCTAACGCAGTATTTT.

The genes are TRBV11-3 and TRBJ2-2; 7 bases agree with TRBD1. CDR1 and CDR2 (germline): SGHNT, YENEEA. V lost 6 bases and J lost 1; bases outside the gene matches: 5. The CDR3 contains 15 residues. CDR3 nucleotide sequence: TGTGCCAGCAGTTCCCGGGACAGGAACACCGGGGAGCTGTTTTTT. It codes for CASSSRDRNTGELFF.

CDR3 bases: TGTGCCAGCAGTCTCAGGGGCGGAGAAGGGTCTGGGGCCAACGTCCTGACTTTC. Translation: CASSLRGGEGSGANVLTF. The chain joins TRBV28 to TRBJ2-6, with a weak D call TRBD1 (6 bases). The V and J ends lost 5 bases and 1 base respectively, with 18 bases between them. CDR1 and CDR2 from the germline V gene are MDHEN and SYDVKM. CDR3 size: 18 residues. Supplemented by reference TRBV28 and TRBJ2-6, the full variable domain reads DVKVTQSSRYLVKRTGEKVFLECVQDMDHENMFWYRQDPGLGLRLIYFSYDVKMKEKGDIPEGYSVSREKKERFSLILESASTNQTSMYLCASSLRGGEGSGANVLTFGAGSRLTVL.

The chain couples TRBV23-1 to TRBJ1-5; no clear D. TRBV23-1 is filed as an ORF, its function uncertain. V dropped 4 bases and J dropped 5 bases, with 12 bases sitting between them. The CDR3 runs to 14 residues. CDR3 residues: CASSPYYTHQPQHF. The CDR3 DNA reads TGCGCCAGCAGTCCATACTACACCCATCAGCCCCAGCATTTT.

This chain uses TRBV5-5 with TRBJ2-2; 9 nucleotides agree with TRBD1. With 2 bases clipped from V and 5 bases from J, the junction kept 7 bases outside the gene matches. In germline, CDR1 is SGHKS, CDR2 YYEKEE (reference sequence). CDR3 length: 16 amino acids. For the CDR3, the DNA is TGTGCCAGCAGCTTCCCACAGGGGGCTAAGACCGGGGAGCTGTTTTTT. This codes for CASSFPQGAKTGELFF.

The V call is TRBV6-6, the J call TRBJ2-1; TRBD2 aligns across 14 bases. V was clipped by 8 bases and J by 2 bases; unmatched bases: 17. The CDR3 is 20 amino acids. Germline CDR1 and CDR2: MNHNY and SVGAGI (reference sequence). For the CDR3, the DNA is TGTGCCAGCCGTCGAGGCCGGACTAGCGGGGGGCCAAAGGCCTACAATGAGCAGTTCTTC. This codes for CASRRGRTSGGPKAYNEQFF.

The rearrangement uses TRBV28 and TRBJ1-3; D might be TRBD1 (6 bases). Germline CDR1 MDHEN, CDR2 SYDVKM. The CDR3 sequence is 15 residues long. V was shortened by 3 bases and J by 3 bases, with 12 bases between the two germline ends. The CDR3: CASSLAGVRGNTIYF. The CDR3 bases are TGTGCCAGCAGTTTGGCAGGGGTTCGTGGAAACACCATATATTTT.

The chain is built from TRBV19 and TRBJ2-7; 7 nucleotides align to TRBD1. Germline trimming cut 5 bases from V and 2 bases from J; bases unmatched to any gene: 3. Germline V gene lookup returns CDR1 LNHDA and CDR2 SQIVND (reference sequence). This CDR3 has 13 residues. The CDR3 DNA reads TGTGCCAGTAGTCGAGGGACAGCCTACGAGCAGTACTTC. Residues: CASSRGTAYEQYF.

This clone was seen once. CDR3 loop: CASKEGNFDNSPLHF. The CDR3, as DNA: TGCGCCAGCAAGGAGGGAAATTTTGATAATTCACCCCTCCACTTT. The gene calls are TRBV5-1 and TRBJ1-6; D unresolved. The CDR3 has 15 amino acids. Trimming took 6 bases from V and 5 from J, leaving 15 bases between them. The germline gives CDR1 SGHRS, CDR2 YFSETQ.

V usage is TRBV19 and J usage is TRBJ2-7, with D perhaps TRBD1 (5 bases). Germline V gives CDR1 LNHDA, CDR2 SQIVND (reference sequence). The length of the CDR3 is 16 residues. Trimming cost V 1 base and J 0 bases, with 13 bases left between them. CDR3 region: CASSIGGAFSSYEQYF. CDR3 DNA: TGTGCCAGTAGTATAGGTGGGGCATTTAGCTCCTACGAGCAGTACTTC.

This chain joins TRBV29-1 and TRBJ2-7; D might be TRBD1 (6 bases). There are 11 residues in the CDR3. CDR1 and CDR2 (germline): SQVTM, ANQGSEA. V lost 6 bases and J lost 5, with 11 bases in between. CDR3 coding DNA: TGCAGCGTCCGTCCAGGGGACGAGCAGTACTTC. Its translation is CSVRPGDEQYF.

The chain joins TRBV29-1 to TRBJ2-7; TRBD1 is a possible D gene (5 bases). The CDR3 runs 14 residues. The V gene lost 8 bases and the J gene lost 0 bases, with 17 bases spanning the gap. CDR1 SQVTM and CDR2 ANQGSEA come from the germline V gene. The CDR3 is CSFAIDSSSYEQYF. The CDR3 DNA is TGCAGCTTTGCAATCGACAGTAGCTCCTACGAGCAGTACTTC.

The chain has TRBV2 and TRBJ1-1; weak D call: TRBD1 (6 bases). V lost 6 bases, J lost 4 bases, and 24 bases lay in between. Germline V gives CDR1 SNHLY, CDR2 FYNNEI. CDR3 length: 17 amino acids. The CDR3 is CASSPRGGQFFATEAFF. CDR3 sequence (DNA): TGTGCCAGCAGCCCTCGAGGGGGACAATTTTTTGCCACTGAAGCTTTCTTT.

The gene calls are TRBV5-6 and TRBJ1-2; possibly TRBD1 for D (5 bases). Looked up from germline, CDR1 is SGHDT and CDR2 is YYEEEE. This CDR3 contains 14 residues. With 6 bases removed from V and 3 bases from J, the gap between germline ends came to 15 bases. CDR3 region: CASTERGRDYGYTF. DNA of the CDR3: TGTGCCAGCACCGAAAGGGGCAGGGACTATGGCTACACCTTC.

In DNA, the CDR3 is TGTGCCAGCAGCCTACTAGCGGGGGGGCATGAGACCCAGTACTTC. Protein product: CASSLLAGGHETQYF. V and J are TRBV5-4 and TRBJ2-5, with 13 bases that match TRBD2. V lost 4 bases, J lost 5 bases, and 5 bases stayed unmatched. The CDR3 runs 15 residues. Germline V CDR1 and CDR2: SGHNT, YYREEE (reference sequence).

This clone turned up a few times. The chain is built from TRBV7-8 and TRBJ2-2, with TRBD1 matching over 12 bases. V shed 0 bases and J 7 bases; nucleotides not matched to a gene: 3. Per the germline V gene, CDR1 is SGHVS and CDR2 is FQNEAQ. The length of the CDR3 is 16 residues. The DNA for the CDR3 is TGTGCCAGCAGCTTAGCCGGGACAGGGGGCCACGGGGAGCTGTTTTTT. This sequence encodes CASSLAGTGGHGELFF.

The rearrangement uses TRBV19 and TRBJ1-1; no reliable D call. The CDR3 covers 13 residues. The germline CDR1 and CDR2 sequences are LNHDA and SQIVND (reference sequence). V was cut by 3 bases and J by 3 bases, with 8 bases left in between. CDR3 DNA sequence: TGTGCCAGTAGTATGGCTCCTGACACTGAAGCTTTCTTT. This translates into CASSMAPDTEAFF.

The V call is TRBV10-3, the J call TRBJ1-2; no clear D. The germline CDR1 and CDR2 sequences are ENHRY and SYGVKD. V was pared by 0 bases and J by 8 bases, with 13 bases between. This CDR3 is built from 14 residues. In DNA, the CDR3 is TGTGCCATCAGTGAGTCCCCCGGGGTGGGGGGCTACACCTTC. Protein: CAISESPGVGGYTF.

This clone appeared once. V and J are TRBV11-3 and TRBJ1-2; possible D gene TRBD1, 5 bases. V was cut by 5 bases and J by 3 bases, with 13 bases left in between. This CDR3 region has 14 residues. Germline V gene sequence: CDR1 SGHNT, CDR2 YENEEA. The chain's CDR3 is CASSPRRGYYGYTF. For the CDR3, the DNA is TGTGCCAGCAGCCCCCGGCGGGGCTACTATGGCTACACCTTC. The whole variable domain, remainder taken from reference TRBV11-3 and TRBJ1-2, is EAGVVQSPRYKIIEKKQPVAFWCNPISGHNTLYWYLQNLGQGPELLIRYENEEAVDDSQLPKDRFSAERLKGVDSTLKIQPAELGDSAVYLCASSPRRGYYGYTFGSGTRLTVV.

The chain carries TRBV19 and TRBJ2-2; no firm D call. The germline V and J ends were trimmed by 3 bases and 2 bases, with 7 bases remaining between them. The CDR3 extends over 14 amino acids. Per germline, CDR1 LNHDA and CDR2 SQIVND (reference sequence). The CDR3 DNA reads TGTGCCAGTAGTATTGTTCTCAACACCGGGGAGCTGTTTTTT. Translated: CASSIVLNTGELFF.

The chain uses TRBV12-3 or TRBV12-4 and TRBJ1-2; no clear D. The CDR3 extends over 13 amino acids. Between the trimmed V and J ends, which lost 7 bases and 6 bases, there was a span of 15 bases. The CDR3 region is CASNLGSIDGYTF. The CDR3 DNA sequence: TGTGCCAGCAATTTGGGGAGTATTGATGGCTACACCTTC.

The genes are TRBV3-1 (or the pseudogene TRBV3-2) and TRBJ1-2; D call uncertain. This CDR3 comprises 12 residues. The V and J ends lost 8 bases and 8 bases respectively, with 15 bases between them. Looked up from germline, CDR1 is LGHDT and CDR2 is YNNKEL (reference sequence). As DNA, the CDR3 is TGTGCCAGCTTTGACATCTCAAGGGGCTACACCTTC. Its translation: CASFDISRGYTF.

J is TRBJ2-1 and V is TRBV5-1; tentative D call: TRBD1 (5 bases). The CDR3 loop spans 17 amino acids. Trimming pared 2 bases from V and 2 bases from J, leaving 17 bases between. Germline CDR1 reads SGHRS; CDR2 reads YFSETQ. CDR3 sequence (DNA): TGCGCCAGCAGCTTAGGGCCACAGGCAGGACCCTACAATGAGCAGTTCTTC. Its protein product is CASSLGPQAGPYNEQFF.

The chain is built from TRBV5-4 and TRBJ2-2; 9 nucleotides match TRBD1. CDR3 length: 15 amino acids. The germline V gene encodes CDR1 SGHNT and CDR2 YYREEE (reference sequence). Trimming took 4 bases from V and 6 from J; bases not matched to a gene: 7. As DNA, the CDR3 is TGTGCCAGCAGCCCGGGACAGGGAACAGCCGGGGAGCTGTTTTTT. It is translated as CASSPGQGTAGELFF.

The chain employs TRBV7-9 and TRBJ1-2; D not resolved. The CDR3 spans 13 residues. The V and J ends lost 3 bases and 6 bases respectively, with 11 bases between them. The germline V gene encodes CDR1 SEHNR and CDR2 FQNEAQ (reference sequence). CDR3 loop: CASSLSGFDGYTF. The CDR3, as DNA: TGTGCCAGCAGCTTGTCCGGGTTTGATGGCTACACCTTC.

The V call is TRBV7-2, the J call TRBJ2-1; 9 bases agree with TRBD2. This CDR3 has 16 residues. Trimming at V came to 3 bases and at J to 2 bases, leaving 5 bases not matched to a gene. The germline V gene has CDR1 SGHTA and CDR2 FQGNSA. CDR3 sequence (DNA): TGTGCCAGCAGCTTGCGGGCGGGGGGGCCCTACAATGAGCAGTTCTTC. It specifies CASSLRAGGPYNEQFF.

The V and J genes are TRBV6-5 and TRBJ2-7; weak D call: TRBD1 (5 bases). CDR1 is MNHEY and CDR2 is SVGAGI in the germline V gene. V shed 7 bases and J shed 7 bases, with 17 bases lying between them. The CDR3 loop spans 13 amino acids. The CDR3 sequence: CASTFWTSTEQYF. For the CDR3, the DNA is TGTGCCAGCACCTTCTGGACATCGACGGAGCAGTACTTC.

The chain couples TRBV6-5 to TRBJ1-1; D remains ambiguous. The V gene's germline CDR1 is MNHEY and CDR2 SVGAGI. Trimming stripped 7 bases from V and 3 bases from J, with 18 bases between. CDR3 size: 15 residues. DNA of the CDR3: TGTGCCAGCAAGGCTAGGCCGGCGACGCACACTGAAGCTTTCTTT. Its protein is CASKARPATHTEAFF.

This clone occurred once. Other DNA sequences within the sample encode an identical CDR3. J is TRBJ2-7 and V is TRBV6-5; 10 bases are shared with TRBD1. The length of the CDR3 is 13 residues. The J segment lost 3 bases and the V segment lost 5 bases, leaving 1 base of the junction unmatched. Germline V gene data show CDR1 as MNHEY and CDR2 as SVGAGI. DNA of the CDR3: TGTGCCAGCAGTCGGGACAGGGGCTACGAGCAGTACTTC. Residues: CASSRDRGYEQYF.